The 16 T cell receptor beta chains reported below all come from one sample, sequenced in a study of shared clonotypes between healthy human individuals. Naive CD8 cells comprised CD45RO-negative, CCR7-positively selected cells, excluding terminally differentiated effector memory CD45RA+ cells. Clones were sequenced by immunoSEQ multiplex PCR, and TCRdb holds only the in-frame ones, with some missing. The data contain hundreds of thousands of clones, about 96% of them seen just once; the ten biggest clones take up roughly 0.1%. Sequenced sample: naive CD8+ T cells sorted from blood. The receptors were gathered from a woman aged 25 to 39 in good health.

This chain joins TRBV28 and TRBJ2-1; D gene uncertain. V shed 1 base and J shed 4 bases, with 5 bases lying between them. Germline loops: CDR1 MDHEN, CDR2 SYDVKM. CDR3 size: 13 residues. CDR3 coding DNA: TGTGCCAGCAGTTTATTGCGGTACAATGAGCAGTTCTTC. Translation gives CASSLLRYNEQFF.

The chain carries TRBV9 and TRBJ2-3; possibly TRBD1 for D (6 bases). CDR3 size: 14 residues. Trimming stripped 3 bases from V and 6 bases from J, with 14 bases between. Per the germline V gene, CDR1 is SGDLS and CDR2 is YYNGEE. CDR3 residues: CASSETGTRDTQYF. For the CDR3, the DNA is TGTGCCAGCAGCGAAACCGGGACAAGGGATACGCAGTATTTT.

This clone was seen only once. This chain connects TRBV4-1 to TRBJ2-7; D call uncertain. V gave up 0 bases and J gave up 4 bases, with 13 bases separating them. Germline V gene lookup returns CDR1 MGHRA and CDR2 YSYEKL. This CDR3 contains 15 residues. CDR3 residues: CASSQDSGGLYEQYF. The CDR3 DNA reads TGCGCCAGCAGCCAAGACTCCGGTGGATTATACGAGCAGTACTTC.

The genes are TRBV19 and TRBJ1-4, with D unclear. This CDR3 is built from 14 residues. The germline V and J ends were trimmed by 7 bases and 7 bases, with 16 bases remaining between them. Per the germline V gene, CDR1 is LNHDA and CDR2 is SQIVND (reference sequence). CDR3 bases: TGTGCCAGTAACCCGGGAGAAGGAACTGAAAAACTGTTTTTT. As protein: CASNPGEGTEKLFF.

The CDR3 is CAGGEQGGTGELFF. DNA for the CDR3: TGTGCCGGGGGGGAGCAGGGAGGCACCGGGGAGCTGTTTTTT. This rearrangement joins TRBV11-2 to TRBJ2-2; 7 bases agree with TRBD2. V was clipped by 11 bases and J by 4 bases; unmatched bases: 10. The CDR3 is 14 amino acids. CDR1 SGHAT and CDR2 FQNNGV come from the germline V gene. The full variable domain, in which reference TRBV11-2 and TRBJ2-2 provide the parts outside the CDR3, is EAGVAQSPRYKIIEKRQSVAFWCNPISGHATLYWYQQILGQGPKLLIQFQNNGVVDDSQLPKDRFSAERLKGVDSTLKIQPAKLEDSAVYLCAGGEQGGTGELFFGEGSRLTVL.

The chain uses TRBV5-6 and TRBJ2-7; TRBD1 might be the D (6 bases). The CDR3 length is 18 residues. CDR1 and CDR2 (germline): SGHDT, YYEEEE. V lost 4 bases and J 3 bases, leaving 26 bases between the germline ends. The CDR3 region is CASSNRVVVRAAVYEQYF. CDR3 sequence (DNA): TGTGCCAGCAGCAACAGGGTAGTGGTAAGGGCGGCAGTCTACGAGCAGTACTTC.

This clone was found once. This chain links TRBV28 with TRBJ1-5, with D unclear. This CDR3 is 15 amino acids long. With 6 bases removed from V and 0 bases from J, the gap between germline ends came to 12 bases. The V gene's germline CDR1 is MDHEN and CDR2 SYDVKM. CDR3 coding DNA: TGTGCCAGCAGGAACTCCGGGCTTAGCAATCAGCCCCAGCATTTT. This translates into CASRNSGLSNQPQHF.

The chain recombines TRBV27 with TRBJ1-5; D not resolved. The CDR3 is 13 residues long. CDR1 and CDR2 from the germline V gene are MNHEY and SMNVEV (reference sequence). Trimming cost V 2 bases and J 6 bases, with 8 bases left between them. The CDR3 DNA reads as TGTGCCAGCAGTTTAAGGTCCTTTCAGCCCCAGCATTTT. Translated: CASSLRSFQPQHF.

This chain connects TRBV6-1 to TRBJ2-7; 11 nucleotides line up with TRBD2. V lost 2 bases, J lost 2 bases, and 14 bases stayed unmatched. This CDR3 spans 19 amino acids. CDR1 and CDR2 (germline): MNHNS, SASEGT. The CDR3 DNA is TGTGCCAGCAGTGAATCCGTGGGACTAGCGGAAATCCCCGCCTACGAGCAGTACTTC. It codes for CASSESVGLAEIPAYEQYF.

The chain recombines TRBV7-6 with TRBJ2-1, with TRBD2 matching 14 bases. The V segment lost 5 bases and the J segment 5 bases; nucleotides outside the gene matches: 5. The CDR3 covers 16 residues. The germline CDR1 and CDR2 sequences are SGHVS and FNYEAQ. The CDR3 loop is CASSNPGLAGDNEQFF. DNA for the CDR3: TGTGCCAGCAGCAACCCGGGACTAGCGGGAGACAATGAGCAGTTCTTC.

This chain connects TRBV2 to TRBJ1-5; TRBD1 matches at 8 bases. This CDR3 is built from 15 residues. V lost 6 bases and J lost 7; bases outside the gene matches: 11. CDR1 is SNHLY and CDR2 is FYNNEI in the germline V gene. CDR3 bases: TGTGCCAGCAGGGGGATTGGACAGGGCCGGCAGCCCCAGCATTTT. This codes for CASRGIGQGRQPQHF.

This chain connects TRBV2 to TRBJ2-7; D is undetermined. V dropped 2 bases and J dropped 6 bases, with 11 bases sitting between them. Germline lookup yields CDR1 SNHLY and CDR2 FYNNEI. The CDR3 sequence is 13 residues long. CDR3 nucleotides: TGTGCCAGCAGTGAACCCGATCTAAGCGAGCAGTACTTC. It translates to CASSEPDLSEQYF. The full variable domain, rest sourced from reference TRBV2 and TRBJ2-7, is EPEVTQTPSHQVTQMGQEVILRCVPISNHLYFYWYRQILGQKVEFLVSFYNNEISEKSEIFDDQFSVERPDGSNFTLKIRSTKLEDSAMYFCASSEPDLSEQYFGPGTRLTVT.

V gene TRBV7-9 combines with J gene TRBJ2-1; 7 bases are a match to TRBD2. Germline V lookup: CDR1 SEHNR, CDR2 FQNEAQ (reference sequence). V was pared by 5 bases and J by 7 bases, with 8 bases of the junction left unmatched. This CDR3 has 14 amino acids. The CDR3 loop reads CASSLTSARNEQFF. The DNA for the CDR3 is TGTGCCAGCAGCCTTACTAGCGCGAGGAATGAGCAGTTCTTC.

The gene calls are TRBV2 and TRBJ2-7; possible D gene TRBD1, 6 bases. This CDR3 is built from 15 residues. V gave up 7 bases and J gave up 2 bases, with 18 bases separating them. The V gene's germline CDR1 is SNHLY and CDR2 FYNNEI. CDR3 residues: CASTYAGAAPYEQYF. The DNA for the CDR3 is TGTGCCAGCACTTACGCAGGGGCAGCACCCTACGAGCAGTACTTC.

In this sample, this clone turned up once. V gene TRBV9 combines with J gene TRBJ2-3; 9 nucleotides match TRBD2. The V and J ends lost 0 bases and 4 bases, in that order; junction bases with no gene match: 6. The length of the CDR3 is 16 residues. Germline CDR1 and CDR2: SGDLS and YYNGEE. CDR3 sequence: CASSVGLAGAADTQYF. CDR3 DNA sequence: TGTGCCAGCAGCGTAGGTTTAGCGGGAGCAGCAGATACGCAGTATTTT.

The chain carries TRBV1 and TRBJ2-1; TRBD2 is the table's D call and was not checked against the DNA. TRBV1 is designated a pseudogene. The CDR3 has 16 residues. The CDR3 sequence: CTSSQKASGSKDEQFF. DNA of the CDR3: TGCACCAGCAGCCAAAAAGCTAGCGGGAGCAAGGATGAGCAGTTCTTC.